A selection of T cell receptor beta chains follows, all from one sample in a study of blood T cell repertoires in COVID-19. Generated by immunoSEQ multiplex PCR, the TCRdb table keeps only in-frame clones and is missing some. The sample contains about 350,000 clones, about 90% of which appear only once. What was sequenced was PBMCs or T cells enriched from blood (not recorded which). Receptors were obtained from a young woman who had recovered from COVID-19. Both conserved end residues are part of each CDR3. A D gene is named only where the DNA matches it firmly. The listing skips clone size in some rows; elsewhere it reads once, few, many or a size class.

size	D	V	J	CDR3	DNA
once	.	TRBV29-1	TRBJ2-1	CSDRDSQNNEQFF	TGCAGCGACCGGGACTCGCAGAACAATGAGCAGTTCTTC
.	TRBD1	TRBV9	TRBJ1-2	CASSGAGTGPYGYTF	TGTGCCAGCAGCGGTGCCGGGACAGGCCCTTATGGCTACACCTTC
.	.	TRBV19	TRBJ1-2	CASSNSRGSNYGYTF	TGTGCCAGTAGTAATAGTAGGGGATCGAACTATGGCTACACCTTC
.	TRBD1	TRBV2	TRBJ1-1	CASSEVIGGFTEAFF	TGTGCCAGCAGTGAGGTCATAGGGGGCTTTACTGAAGCTTTCTTT
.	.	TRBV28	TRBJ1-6	CASSSHQGYSPLHF	TGTGCCAGCAGTTCCCACCAGGGTTATTCACCCCTCCACTTT
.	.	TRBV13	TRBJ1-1	CASRERGGWTEAFF	TGTGCCAGCAGGGAAAGGGGGGGATGGACTGAAGCTTTCTTT
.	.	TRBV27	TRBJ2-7	CASSSGTFHEQYF	TGTGCCAGCAGTTCCGGGACATTCCACGAGCAGTACTTC
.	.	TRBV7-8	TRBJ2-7	CASSNRDISVEQYF	TGTGCCAGCAGCAACCGGGACATTTCGGTCGAGCAGTACTTC
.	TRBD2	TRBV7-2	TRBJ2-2	CASSWPPSGVGELFF	TGTGCCAGCAGCTGGCCCCCTAGCGGGGTCGGGGAGCTGTTTTTT
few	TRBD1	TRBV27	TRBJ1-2	CASSNSGTGSVYGYTF	TGTGCCAGCAGCAATTCCGGGACAGGGAGCGTCTATGGCTACACCTTC
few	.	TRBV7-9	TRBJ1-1	CASSLPRGGAEAFF	TGTGCCAGCAGCTTACCCCGGGGTGGGGCTGAAGCTTTCTTT
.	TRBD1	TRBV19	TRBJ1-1	CASRPGTGGRTEAFF	TGTGCCAGTAGACCCGGGACAGGGGGGCGTACTGAAGCTTTCTTT
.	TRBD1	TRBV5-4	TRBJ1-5	CASSDGTGGPNQPQHF	TGTGCCAGCAGTGACGGGACAGGGGGACCGAATCAGCCCCAGCATTTT
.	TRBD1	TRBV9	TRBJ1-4	CASSSPGQVNEKLFF	TGTGCCAGCAGCTCCCCGGGACAGGTTAATGAAAAACTGTTTTTT
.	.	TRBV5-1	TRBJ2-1	CASSLTVDNEQFF	TGCGCCAGCAGCTTAACTGTAGACAATGAGCAGTTCTTC
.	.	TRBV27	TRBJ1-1	CASREGWVGTEAFF	TGTGCCAGCAGGGAGGGTTGGGTTGGCACTGAAGCTTTCTTT
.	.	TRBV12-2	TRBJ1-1	CASRLVNRVSGVNTEAFF	TGTGCAAGTCGCTTAGTCAACAGGGTCTCTGGTGTGAACACTGAAGCTTTCTTT
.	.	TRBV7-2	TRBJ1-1	CASSTQAGLRTEAFF	TGTGCCAGCAGCACCCAGGCAGGGTTACGGACTGAAGCTTTCTTT
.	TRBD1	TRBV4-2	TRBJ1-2	CASSHDTGGVDGYTF	TGTGCCAGCAGCCATGATACAGGGGGCGTCGATGGCTACACCTTC
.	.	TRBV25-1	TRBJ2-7	CASSTTVYEQYF	TGTGCCAGCAGTACAACCGTCTACGAGCAGTACTTC
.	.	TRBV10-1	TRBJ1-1	CASSETRTNTEAFF	TGCGCCAGCAGTGAGACCCGGACTAACACTGAAGCTTTCTTT
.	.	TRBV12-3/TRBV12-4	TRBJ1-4	CASSPRANEKLFF	TGTGCCAGCAGTCCCCGGGCTAATGAAAAACTGTTTTTT
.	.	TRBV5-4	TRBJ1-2	CASSLDRLNYGYTF	TGTGCCAGCAGCTTGGACAGGTTGAACTATGGCTACACCTTC
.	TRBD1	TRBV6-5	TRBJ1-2	CASSYSLDRGGYTF	TGTGCCAGCAGTTACTCCCTCGACAGGGGTGGCTACACCTTC
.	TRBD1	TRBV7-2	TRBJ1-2	CASSSEGSGTGGFGYTF	TGTGCCAGCAGCTCAGAAGGTTCCGGGACAGGGGGCTTTGGCTACACCTTC
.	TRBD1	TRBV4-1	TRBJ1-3	CASSQGGQKGNTIYF	TGCGCCAGCAGCCAAGGGGGACAGAAGGGAAACACCATATATTTT
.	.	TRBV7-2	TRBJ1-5	CASSLVAGGDQPQHF	TGTGCCAGCAGCTTAGTAGCCGGCGGGGATCAGCCCCAGCATTTT
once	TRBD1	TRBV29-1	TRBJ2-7	CSVEEISTGNFYEQYF	TGCAGCGTTGAAGAGATATCGACAGGGAATTTCTACGAGCAGTACTTC
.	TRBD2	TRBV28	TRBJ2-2	CASRYSGSGTGELFF	TGTGCCAGCAGGTATAGCGGGAGCGGAACCGGGGAGCTGTTTTTT
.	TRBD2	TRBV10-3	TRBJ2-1	CAISGDLAGVYNEQFF	TGTGCCATCAGTGGTGATCTAGCGGGGGTCTACAATGAGCAGTTCTTC
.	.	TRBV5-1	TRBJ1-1	CASSWGPSNTEAFF	TGCGCCAGCAGCTGGGGGCCGTCCAACACTGAAGCTTTCTTT
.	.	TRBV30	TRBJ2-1	CAWTAKHYNEQFF	TGTGCCTGGACTGCGAAGCACTACAATGAGCAGTTCTTC
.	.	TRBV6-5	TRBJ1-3	CASSYSSVSGNTIYF	TGTGCCAGCAGTTACTCGTCGGTCTCTGGAAACACCATATATTTT
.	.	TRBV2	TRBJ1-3	CASTVLTSSGNTIYF	TGTGCCAGCACAGTCCTCACAAGCTCTGGAAACACCATATATTTT
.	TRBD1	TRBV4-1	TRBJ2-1	CASSQVLPRDRVYNEQFF	TGCGCCAGCAGCCAAGTTTTACCGCGGGACAGGGTTTACAATGAGCAGTTCTTC
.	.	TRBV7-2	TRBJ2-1	CASSRRGSLSYNEQFF	TGTGCCAGCAGCCGTAGGGGGAGTCTATCCTACAATGAGCAGTTCTTC
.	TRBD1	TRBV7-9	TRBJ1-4	CASSLVGTVVNEKLFF	TGTGCCAGCAGCTTAGTAGGGACAGTGGTTAATGAAAAACTGTTTTTT
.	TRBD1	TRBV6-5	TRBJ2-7	CASKRQGSAEQYF	TGTGCCAGCAAACGACAGGGGTCAGCCGAGCAGTACTTC
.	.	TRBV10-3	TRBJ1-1	CAISETTENTEAFF	TGTGCCATCAGTGAGACGACAGAGAACACTGAAGCTTTCTTT
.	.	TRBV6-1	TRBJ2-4	CASSDRVGADIAKNIQYF	TGTGCCAGCAGTGATCGGGTTGGGGCGGACATAGCCAAAAACATTCAGTACTTC
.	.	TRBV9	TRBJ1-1	CASSSQGFPDPEAFF	TGTGCCAGCAGCTCGCAGGGGTTTCCCGACCCTGAAGCTTTCTTT
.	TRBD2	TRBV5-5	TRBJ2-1	CASSLAVAGGYHNEQFF	TGTGCCAGCAGCTTGGCGGTAGCGGGAGGGTACCACAATGAGCAGTTCTTC
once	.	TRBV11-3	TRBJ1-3	CASRFRDSGNTIYF	TGTGCCAGCAGATTCAGGGACTCTGGAAACACCATATATTTT
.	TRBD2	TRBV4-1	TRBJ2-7	CASSQTSGSSYEQYF	TGCGCCAGCAGCCAGACTAGCGGATCCTCCTACGAGCAGTACTTC
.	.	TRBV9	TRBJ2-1	CASSVEATNEQFF	TGTGCCAGCAGCGTAGAAGCTACCAATGAGCAGTTCTTC
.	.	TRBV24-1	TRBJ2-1	CATRDTGLREQFF	TGTGCCACCAGAGATACAGGGCTGAGGGAGCAGTTCTTC
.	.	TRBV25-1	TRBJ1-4	CAKSEQGTNEKLFF	TGTGCCAAATCGGAGCAGGGAACTAATGAAAAACTGTTTTTT
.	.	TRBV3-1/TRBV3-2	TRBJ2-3	CASSQDQRGQYF	TGTGCCAGCAGCCAAGACCAACGCGGGCAGTATTTT
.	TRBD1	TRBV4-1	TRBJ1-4	CASSQDRGQEKLFF	TGCGCCAGCAGCCAAGACAGGGGGCAGGAAAAACTGTTTTTT
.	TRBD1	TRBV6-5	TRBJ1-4	CASNRGLGEKLFF	TGTGCCAGCAACAGGGGGCTCGGTGAAAAACTGTTTTTT
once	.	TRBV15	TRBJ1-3	CATSRDAGSGNTIYF	TGTGCCACCAGCAGAGATGCCGGCTCTGGAAACACCATATATTTT
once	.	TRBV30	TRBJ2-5	CAWTLATEETQYF	TGTGCCTGGACACTGGCGACAGAAGAGACCCAGTACTTC
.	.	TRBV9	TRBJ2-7	CASSPQVQGTIYEQYF	TGTGCCAGCAGCCCCCAGGTGCAGGGAACGATCTACGAGCAGTACTTC
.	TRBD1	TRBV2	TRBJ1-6	CASSVSWTGDSPLHF	TGTGCCAGCAGTGTTTCTTGGACAGGGGACTCACCCCTCCACTTT
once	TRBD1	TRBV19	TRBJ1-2	CASSLSWGQGIGYTF	TGTGCCAGTAGTCTCTCTTGGGGACAGGGTATTGGCTACACCTTC
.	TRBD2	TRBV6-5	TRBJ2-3	CASSYVAGGYTDTQYF	TGTGCCAGCAGTTACGTCGCGGGAGGCTACACAGATACGCAGTATTTT
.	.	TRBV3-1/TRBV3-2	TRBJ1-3	CASSPSASGNTIYF	TGTGCCAGTAGCCCCAGCGCATCTGGAAACACCATATATTTT
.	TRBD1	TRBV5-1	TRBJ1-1	CASMGTGWNTEAFF	TGCGCCAGCATGGGGACAGGTTGGAACACTGAAGCTTTCTTT
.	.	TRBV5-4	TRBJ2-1	CASSLVRARDTYNEQFF	TGTGCCAGCAGCTTAGTACGAGCCCGGGATACCTACAATGAGCAGTTCTTC
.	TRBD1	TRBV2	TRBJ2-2	CASKTGEGGGELFF	TGTGCCAGCAAGACAGGGGAAGGTGGCGGGGAGCTGTTTTTT